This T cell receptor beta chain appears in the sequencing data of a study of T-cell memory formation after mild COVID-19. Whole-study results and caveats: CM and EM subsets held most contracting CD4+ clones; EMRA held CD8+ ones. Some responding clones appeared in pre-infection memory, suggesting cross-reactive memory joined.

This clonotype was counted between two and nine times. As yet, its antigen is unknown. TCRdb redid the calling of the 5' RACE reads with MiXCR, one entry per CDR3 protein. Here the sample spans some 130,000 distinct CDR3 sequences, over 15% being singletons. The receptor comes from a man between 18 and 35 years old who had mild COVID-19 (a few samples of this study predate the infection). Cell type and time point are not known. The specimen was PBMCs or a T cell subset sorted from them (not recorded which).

For the CDR3, the DNA is TGCAGCGTGGCCGTGGTCTTACCTCCAGATACGCAGTATTTT. Amino acid sequence: CSVAVVLPPDTQYF. The chain employs TRBV29-1 and TRBJ2-3; no reliable D call. Germline loops: CDR1 SQVTM, CDR2 ANQGSEA. This CDR3 is 14 amino acids long. V was cut by 6 bases and J by 4 bases, with 17 bases left in between.